These 4 T cell receptor beta chains came from one sample sequenced in a study of blood T cell repertoires in COVID-19. The protocol was immunoSEQ multiplex PCR, while the TCRdb copy is restricted to in-frame clones and leaves out a portion. The repertoire holds roughly 82,000 clones, more than 75% seen once, with 8.5% to 12% in the top ten. Input material: peripheral blood. Source of these receptors: a man between 60 and 75 years old with acute or convalescent COVID-19.

This sequence joins TRBV29-1 and TRBJ1-1; 8 bases agree with TRBD1. Looked up from germline, CDR1 is SQVTM and CDR2 is ANQGSEA. With V trimmed by 8 bases and J by 5 bases, 10 bases remained unmatched. This CDR3 contains 13 residues. CDR3: CSLIQGAGTEAFF. CDR3 DNA: TGCAGCCTGATCCAGGGGGCCGGGACTGAAGCTTTCTTT.

The CDR3 here is CASRISGETQYF. The CDR3 DNA reads TGTGCCAGCAGGATCAGTGGTGAGACCCAGTACTTC. The chain employs TRBV2 and TRBJ2-5; no definite D call. This CDR3 is built from 12 residues. Germline CDR1 reads SNHLY; CDR2 reads FYNNEI. Trimming removed 6 bases at V and 5 bases at J, with 10 bases between.

The rearrangement links TRBV7-2 to TRBJ2-7, with a weak D call TRBD1 (7 bases). The ends were cut back, 6 bases at V and 4 bases at J, with 19 bases in the middle. The CDR3 extends over 15 amino acids. Per germline, CDR1 SGHTA and CDR2 FQGNSA. The chain's CDR3 is CASSYPQGGFYEQYF. The DNA for the CDR3 is TGTGCCAGCAGTTACCCCCAGGGGGGATTTTACGAGCAGTACTTC.

V is TRBV6-5 and J is TRBJ2-5; D possibly corresponds to TRBD2 (6 bases). The germline CDR1 and CDR2 sequences are MNHEY and SVGAGI. Trimming removed 6 bases from V and 5 bases from J, with 13 bases in between. The CDR3 is made up of 13 amino acids. In nucleotides, the CDR3 is TGTGCCAGCAGGGGACCCGCGGGGGAGACCCAGTACTTC. Translation: CASRGPAGETQYF.